These T cell receptor beta chains were read from a single sample in a study of shared clonotypes between healthy human individuals. TCRdb's copy holds only in-frame clones and misses some; the assay was immunoSEQ multiplex PCR. Among more than 450,000 clones, 79% were seen once, and the ten largest hold under 15%. Sequencing input: PBMCs. The receptors derive from a woman between 40 and 55 years old in good health. Some clones in this sample may be carry-over from other donors' samples. Each CDR3 is given with its conserved first and last residue. D genes are given only for firm matches. Clone size is stated in some rows and not others, as once, few, many or a class when expanded.

D: NA; size: few; V: TRBV10-3; J: TRBJ2-4; DNA: TGTGCCATCAGTGACCAGCGAAACATTCAGTACTTC; CDR3: CAISDQRNIQYF
D: NA; size: few; V: TRBV5-4; J: TRBJ1-1; DNA: TGTGCCAGCAGCTCGTACAGGGAAACTGAAGCTTTCTTT; CDR3: CASSSYRETEAFF
D: NA; size: many; V: TRBV18; J: TRBJ1-3; DNA: TGTGCCAGCTCCCGGGATCATCAGAGAGGTTCTGGAAACACCATATATTTT; CDR3: CASSRDHQRGSGNTIYF
D: NA; size: NA; V: TRBV4-1; J: TRBJ1-1; DNA: TGCGCCAGCAGCCAAGATCAGGGGAGAATCACTGAAGCTTTCTTT; CDR3: CASSQDQGRITEAFF
D: TRBD1; size: NA; V: TRBV28; J: TRBJ2-7; DNA: TGTGCCAGCAGCAGTTACCGGGGACAGGGGCCCCTCTACTCCTACGAGCAGTACTTC; CDR3: CASSSYRGQGPLYSYEQYF
D: NA; size: NA; V: TRBV9; J: TRBJ1-2; DNA: TGTGCCAGCAGCGTAGGTGGGGGCGACTATGGCTACACCTTC; CDR3: CASSVGGGDYGYTF
D: NA; size: NA; V: TRBV27; J: TRBJ2-3; DNA: TGTGCCAGCAGGGAATACAGGTTACGTACAGATACGCAGTATTTT; CDR3: CASREYRLRTDTQYF
D: NA; size: NA; V: TRBV5-5; J: TRBJ1-5; DNA: TGTGCCAGCAGCTTGGGACAGTTTAATCAGCCCCAGCATTTT; CDR3: CASSLGQFNQPQHF
D: NA; size: NA; V: TRBV6-6; J: TRBJ2-7; DNA: TGTGCCAGCAGTTTGGACTACTCCTACGAGCAGTACTTC; CDR3: CASSLDYSYEQYF
D: TRBD2; size: NA; V: TRBV2; J: TRBJ2-5; DNA: TGTGCCAGCAGTGGGACTAGCGGGATTGAGACCCAGTACTTC; CDR3: CASSGTSGIETQYF
D: TRBD2; size: NA; V: TRBV7-6; J: TRBJ2-7; DNA: TGTGCCAGCAGCCCATCGCGGGGGAACTACGAGCAGTACTTC; CDR3: CASSPSRGNYEQYF
D: TRBD2; size: NA; V: TRBV7-9; J: TRBJ2-1; DNA: TGTGCCACCCCCGGGACTAGCGGGGCCCTTTTCTCCTACAATGAGCAGTTCTTC; CDR3: CATPGTSGALFSYNEQFF
D: NA; size: many; V: TRBV5-1; J: TRBJ1-1; DNA: TGTGCCAGCAGCCCTCGAGGGGCTTGGACTGAAGCTTTCTTT; CDR3: CASSPRGAWTEAFF
D: TRBD1; size: NA; V: TRBV9; J: TRBJ1-3; DNA: TGTGCCAGCAGCGTAGGGGACAGGGTTGGAAACACCATATATTTT; CDR3: CASSVGDRVGNTIYF
D: NA; size: NA; V: TRBV9; J: TRBJ2-2; DNA: TGTGCCAGCAGCGTAGGCCGGCCGAACACCGGGGAGCTGTTTTTT; CDR3: CASSVGRPNTGELFF
D: TRBD2; size: NA; V: TRBV7-3; J: TRBJ2-1; DNA: TGTGCCAGCAGCTTAACACTAGCGGGAGGTGGCGAGCAGTTCTTC; CDR3: CASSLTLAGGGEQFF
D: NA; size: NA; V: TRBV7-2; J: TRBJ1-5; DNA: TGTGCCAGCAGCTTCACCGGGGGCAGGGGCAATCAGCCCCAGCATTTT; CDR3: CASSFTGGRGNQPQHF
D: NA; size: NA; V: TRBV29-1; J: TRBJ2-7; DNA: TGCAGCGTGACCCGGGGGGCGAATGCCGAGCAGTACTTC; CDR3: CSVTRGANAEQYF
D: TRBD1; size: NA; V: TRBV20-1; J: TRBJ1-4; DNA: TGCAGTGCAACCAACAGGGGAGAACTGTTTTTT; CDR3: CSATNRGELFF
D: TRBD1; size: NA; V: TRBV5-5; J: TRBJ2-7; DNA: TGTGCCAGCAGCGTAGGACAGGGGTTCGACGAGCAGTACTTC; CDR3: CASSVGQGFDEQYF
D: TRBD2; size: many; V: TRBV30; J: TRBJ2-2; DNA: TGTGCCTGGAGTAGCGGACTAGCGGGGCTAACCGGGGAGCTGTTTTTT; CDR3: CAWSSGLAGLTGELFF
D: NA; size: NA; V: TRBV28; J: TRBJ2-7; DNA: TGTGCCAGCAGTTCTCTTTGGAACCAGGGGAGGAACTACGAGCAGTACTTC; CDR3: CASSSLWNQGRNYEQYF
D: NA; size: NA; V: TRBV18; J: TRBJ1-3; DNA: TGTGCCAGCTCACCGCGCACAAGCTCTGGAAACACCATATATTTT; CDR3: CASSPRTSSGNTIYF
D: NA; size: NA; V: TRBV7-9; J: TRBJ1-4; DNA: TGTGCCAGCAGCTTAGTCAGGGAAAAACTGTTTTTT; CDR3: CASSLVREKLFF
D: TRBD1; size: NA; V: TRBV9; J: TRBJ2-7; DNA: TGTGCCAGCAGCGTAGGACAGGGGGTCTACGAGCAGTACTTC; CDR3: CASSVGQGVYEQYF
D: TRBD2; size: NA; V: TRBV27; J: TRBJ2-7; DNA: TGTGCCAGCAGCCGAGCGGGAGGGACTTACGAGCAGTACTTC; CDR3: CASSRAGGTYEQYF
D: NA; size: once; V: TRBV6-5; J: TRBJ2-4; DNA: TGTGCCAGCAGTTACTCGGGCAGTCTAGCCAAAAACATTCAGTACTTC; CDR3: CASSYSGSLAKNIQYF
D: NA; size: NA; V: TRBV11-3; J: TRBJ2-7; DNA: TGTGCCAGCAGCTTAGATCGTCAGAACGAGCAGTACTTC; CDR3: CASSLDRQNEQYF
D: NA; size: NA; V: TRBV20-1; J: TRBJ2-5; DNA: TGCAGTGCCCCCCAGGTGGAGACCCAGTACTTC; CDR3: CSAPQVETQYF
D: NA; size: NA; V: TRBV11-2; J: TRBJ2-2; DNA: TGTGCCAGCAGCTTAGTCAGGGTGGTGGATGCGGAGCTGTTTTTT; CDR3: CASSLVRVVDAELFF
D: NA; size: NA; V: TRBV9; J: TRBJ1-2; DNA: TGTGCCAGCAGCGTATCCCAGGGCCAAGCTAACTATGGCTACACCTTC; CDR3: CASSVSQGQANYGYTF
D: NA; size: NA; V: TRBV29-1; J: TRBJ2-4; DNA: TGCAGCGCACAGGGTGCAGTAAACATTCAGTACTTC; CDR3: CSAQGAVNIQYF
D: TRBD2; size: NA; V: TRBV6-1; J: TRBJ2-5; DNA: TGTGCCAGCAGTCGGACTAGCGAGGTTGGGACCCAGTACTTC; CDR3: CASSRTSEVGTQYF
D: NA; size: NA; V: TRBV28; J: TRBJ2-2; DNA: TGTGCCAGCAGTTTATTGTACACCGGGGAGCTGTTTTTT; CDR3: CASSLLYTGELFF
D: TRBD2; size: NA; V: TRBV5-1; J: TRBJ2-7; DNA: TGCGCCAGCACCCGGGGGGAGGGCCAATACGAGCAGTACTTC; CDR3: CASTRGEGQYEQYF